This T cell receptor (beta chain) was captured in a study of control samples from healthy donors and cancer patients. Data came from immunoSEQ multiplex PCR; TCRdb stores just in-frame clones and leaves some out. There are approximately 87,000 clones in the sample; roughly nine tenths occur only once, and roughly 18% lies in the top ten. Looked up from germline, CDR1 is SQVTM and CDR2 is ANQGSEA. This CDR3 spans 12 amino acids. V dropped 4 bases and J dropped 2 bases, with 8 bases sitting between them. The sequenced sample was blood. The receptor was derived from a man aged 45-65 years in good health. This chain joins TRBV29-1 and TRBJ1-1; D unresolved. This CDR3 is CSVAVTNTEAFF. For the CDR3, the DNA is TGCAGCGTTGCCGTGACCAACACTGAAGCTTTCTTT.